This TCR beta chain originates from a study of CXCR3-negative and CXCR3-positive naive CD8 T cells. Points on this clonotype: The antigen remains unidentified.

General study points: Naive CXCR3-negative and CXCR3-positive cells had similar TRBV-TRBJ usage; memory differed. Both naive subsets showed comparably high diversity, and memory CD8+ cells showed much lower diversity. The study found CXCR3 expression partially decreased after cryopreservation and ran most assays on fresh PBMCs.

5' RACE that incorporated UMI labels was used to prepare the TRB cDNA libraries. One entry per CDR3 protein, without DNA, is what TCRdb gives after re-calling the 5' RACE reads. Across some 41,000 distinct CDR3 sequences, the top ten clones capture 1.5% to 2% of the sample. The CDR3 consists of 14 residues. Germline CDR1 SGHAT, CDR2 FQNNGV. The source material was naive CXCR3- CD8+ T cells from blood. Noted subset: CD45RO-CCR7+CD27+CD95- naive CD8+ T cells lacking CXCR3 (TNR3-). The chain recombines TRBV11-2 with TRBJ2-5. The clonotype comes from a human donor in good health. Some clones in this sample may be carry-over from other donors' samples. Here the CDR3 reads CASSSFEGEETQYF.